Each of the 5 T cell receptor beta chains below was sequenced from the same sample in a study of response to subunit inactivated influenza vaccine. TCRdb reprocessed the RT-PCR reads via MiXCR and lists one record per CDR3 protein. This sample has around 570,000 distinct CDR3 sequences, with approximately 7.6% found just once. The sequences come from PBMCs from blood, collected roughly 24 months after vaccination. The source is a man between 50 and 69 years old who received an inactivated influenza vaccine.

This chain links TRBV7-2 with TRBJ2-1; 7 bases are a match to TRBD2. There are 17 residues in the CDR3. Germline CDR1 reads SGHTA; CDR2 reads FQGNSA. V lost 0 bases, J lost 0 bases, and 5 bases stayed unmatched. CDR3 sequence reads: CASSLALAASSYNEQFF. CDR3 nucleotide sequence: TGTGCCAGCAGCTTAGCGCTAGCGGCTAGCTCCTACAATGAGCAGTTCTTC.

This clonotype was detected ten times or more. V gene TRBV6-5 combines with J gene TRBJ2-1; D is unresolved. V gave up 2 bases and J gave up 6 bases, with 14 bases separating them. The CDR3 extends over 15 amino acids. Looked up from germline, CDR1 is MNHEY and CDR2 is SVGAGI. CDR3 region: CASSYPGYGPNEQFF. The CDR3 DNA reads TGTGCCAGCAGTTACCCCGGATACGGTCCCAATGAGCAGTTCTTC.

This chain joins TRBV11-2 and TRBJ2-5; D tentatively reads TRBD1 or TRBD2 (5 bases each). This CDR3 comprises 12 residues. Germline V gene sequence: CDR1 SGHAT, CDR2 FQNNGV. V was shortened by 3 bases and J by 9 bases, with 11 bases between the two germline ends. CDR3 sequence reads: CASSLLMGAQYF. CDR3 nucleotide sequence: TGTGCCAGCAGCTTGTTGATGGGGGCCCAGTACTTC.

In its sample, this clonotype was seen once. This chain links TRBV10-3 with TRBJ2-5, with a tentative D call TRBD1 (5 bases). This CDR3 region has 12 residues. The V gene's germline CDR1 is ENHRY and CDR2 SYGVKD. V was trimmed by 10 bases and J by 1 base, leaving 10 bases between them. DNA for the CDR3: TGTGCCACACAGGCGCTCCAAGAGACCCAGTACTTC. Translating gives CATQALQETQYF.

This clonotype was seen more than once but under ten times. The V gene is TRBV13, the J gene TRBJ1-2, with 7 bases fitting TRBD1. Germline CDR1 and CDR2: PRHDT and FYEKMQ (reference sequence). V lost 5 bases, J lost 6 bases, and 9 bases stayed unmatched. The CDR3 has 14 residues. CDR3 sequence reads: CASSRRTGGHGYTF. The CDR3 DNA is TGTGCCAGCAGCAGAAGGACAGGCGGACATGGCTACACCTTC.